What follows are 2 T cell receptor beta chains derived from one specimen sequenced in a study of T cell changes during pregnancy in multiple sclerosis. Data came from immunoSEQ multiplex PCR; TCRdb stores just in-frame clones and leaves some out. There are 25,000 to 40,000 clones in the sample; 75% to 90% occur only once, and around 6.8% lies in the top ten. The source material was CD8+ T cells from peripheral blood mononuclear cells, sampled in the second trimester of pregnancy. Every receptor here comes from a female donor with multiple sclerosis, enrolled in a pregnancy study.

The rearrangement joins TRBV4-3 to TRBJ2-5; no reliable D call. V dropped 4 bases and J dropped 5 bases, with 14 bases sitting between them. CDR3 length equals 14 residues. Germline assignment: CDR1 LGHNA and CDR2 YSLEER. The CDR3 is CASSPTRLRETQYF. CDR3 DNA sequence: TGCGCCAGCAGCCCGACTCGACTTAGGGAGACCCAGTACTTC.

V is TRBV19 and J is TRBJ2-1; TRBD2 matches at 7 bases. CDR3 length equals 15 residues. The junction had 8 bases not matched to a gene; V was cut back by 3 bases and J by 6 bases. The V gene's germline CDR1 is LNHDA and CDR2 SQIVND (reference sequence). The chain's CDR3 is CASSIWAGDTNEQFF. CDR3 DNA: TGTGCCAGTAGTATTTGGGCGGGAGACACCAATGAGCAGTTCTTC.